This T cell receptor beta chain was captured by sequencing in a study of cytomegalovirus exposure and HLA in healthy donors. General study results and limits: The sole available immune exposure information was CMV serostatus. Across donors, sequencing depth was assumed by presence/absence analyses to be roughly uniform.

The study ran its PCR with 60 Vbeta and 13 Jbeta primers. Assay used: immunoSEQ multiplex PCR; TCRdb lists only in-frame clones, some missing. This sample lists fewer than 200,000 clones; its ten largest clones have 6.5%. The CDR3 loop spans 15 amino acids. Germline V CDR1 and CDR2: MNHEY, SMNVEV (reference sequence). Trimming took off 8 bases at V and 0 bases at J, with 17 bases between the two ends. Healthy individuals who donated bone marrow served as the donors. Unrecorded immune exposure was likely among donors, who were nominally healthy when sampled. Note on this clone: The antigen remains unidentified.

The rearrangement joins TRBV27 to TRBJ2-7; weak D call: TRBD2 (7 bases). The receptor was derived from a man aged 25-40 years in good health and CMV-seronegative. The sample was PBMCs. CDR3 amino acids: CASGAAGHLSYEQYF. CDR3 in DNA: TGTGCCAGCGGGGCAGCGGGACACCTCTCCTACGAGCAGTACTTC.